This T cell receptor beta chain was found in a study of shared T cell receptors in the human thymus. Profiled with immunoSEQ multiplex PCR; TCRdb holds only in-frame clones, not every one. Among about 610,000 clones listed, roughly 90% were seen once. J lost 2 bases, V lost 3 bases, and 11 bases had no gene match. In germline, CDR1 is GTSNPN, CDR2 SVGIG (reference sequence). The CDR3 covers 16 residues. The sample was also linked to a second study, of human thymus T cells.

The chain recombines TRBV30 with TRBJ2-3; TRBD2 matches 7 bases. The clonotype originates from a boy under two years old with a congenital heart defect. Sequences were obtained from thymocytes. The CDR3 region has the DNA TGTGCCTGGAGGTTGGGCGGGAGAGACGCCACAGATACGCAGTATTTT. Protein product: CAWRLGGRDATDTQYF. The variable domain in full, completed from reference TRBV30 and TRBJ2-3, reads SQTIHQWPATLVQPVGSPLSLECTVEGTSNPNLYWYRQAAGRGLQLLFYSVGIGQISSEVPQNLSASRPQDRQFILSSKKLLLSDSGFYLCAWRLGGRDATDTQYFGPGTRLTVL.